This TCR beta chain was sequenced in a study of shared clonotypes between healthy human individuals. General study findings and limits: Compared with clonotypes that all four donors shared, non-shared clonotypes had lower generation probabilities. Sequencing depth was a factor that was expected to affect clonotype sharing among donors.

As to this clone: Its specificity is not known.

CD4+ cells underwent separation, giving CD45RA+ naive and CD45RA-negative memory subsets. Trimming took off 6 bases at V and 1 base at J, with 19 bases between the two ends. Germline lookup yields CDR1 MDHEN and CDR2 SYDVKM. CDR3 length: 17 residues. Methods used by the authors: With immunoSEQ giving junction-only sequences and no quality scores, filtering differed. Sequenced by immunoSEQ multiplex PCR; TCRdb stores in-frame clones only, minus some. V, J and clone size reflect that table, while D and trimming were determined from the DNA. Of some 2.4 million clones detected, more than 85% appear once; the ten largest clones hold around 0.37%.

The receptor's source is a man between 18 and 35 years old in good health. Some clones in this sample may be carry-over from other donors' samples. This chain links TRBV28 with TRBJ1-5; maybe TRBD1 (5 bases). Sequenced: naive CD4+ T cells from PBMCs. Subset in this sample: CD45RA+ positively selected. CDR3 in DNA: TGTGCCAGCAGACCCCCGGGACCGTTGTTGAGCAATCAGCCCCAGCATTTT. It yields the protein CASRPPGPLLSNQPQHF.